This TCR beta chain was sequenced in a study of blood T cell repertoires in COVID-19. The CDR3 contains 13 residues. With V trimmed by 3 bases and J by 6 bases, 4 bases remained unmatched. Germline V gene data show CDR1 as MGHDK and CDR2 as SYGVNS. Generated by immunoSEQ multiplex PCR, the TCRdb table keeps only in-frame clones and is missing some. The table has about 260,000 clones, 87% seen once. The chain couples TRBV25-1 to TRBJ2-7; 8 bases are shared with TRBD1. The clonotype was recovered from a woman aged 35 to 49 who had recovered from COVID-19. The specimen sequenced was peripheral blood. The CDR3 bases are TGTGCCAGCAGTGACGGGGACAGGCGCGAGCAGTACTTC. Protein: CASSDGDRREQYF.